The source of this TCR beta chain is a study of T cell repertoires in cytomegalovirus infection. Whole-study context: Indications came from public TCR beta signatures; they pointed to CMV infection and to a matching HLA type. Study-wide results and caveats: The ex vivo response was dominated by HLA-C-restricted CMV-specific TCR beta clonotypes.

This clonotype was recorded at least ten times. Its target is not known. The CDR3 length is 17 residues. V was shortened by 6 bases and J by 0 bases, with 20 bases between the two germline ends. Germline V CDR1 and CDR2: DFQATT, SNEGSKA (reference sequence). Each CDR3 protein gets one entry after TCRdb re-called the reads with MiXCR. The table lists over 250,000 distinct CDR3 sequences, roughly 21% of them singletons. Sequencing used cultured PBMCs, obtained from culture after CMV antigen stimulation. The sequence derives from a human donor in good health (CMV status not recorded). Some clones in this sample may be carry-over from other donors' samples. The V and J genes are TRBV20-1 and TRBJ2-2; a possible D gene is TRBD2 (5 bases). CDR3 nucleotides: TGCAGTGCCCAACCCACCATCGACTACTCGAACACCGGGGAGCTGTTTTTT. This translates into CSAQPTIDYSNTGELFF.